This T cell receptor (beta chain) comes out of a study of blood T cell repertoires in COVID-19. Whole-study context: Whether acute or convalescent, the COVID-19 samples came from the United States, Italy and Spain.

The CDR3 contains 14 residues. Unmatched junction bases numbered 4, after V lost 5 bases and J lost 2 bases. Germline CDR1 and CDR2: SGHTA and FQGNSA. Source study methods: Reference gene primer amplification yielded estimated nucleated cell counts. Using immunoSEQ multiplex PCR, the repertoire was profiled, and TCRdb retains in-frame clones only, with some absent. The DNA was the basis for D and trimming; V, J and clone size are from that table. The profile shows roughly 130,000 clones, 79% of them singletons. The sample consisted of peripheral blood. The chain uses TRBV7-2 and TRBJ1-2; 8 bases align to TRBD1. The TCR was taken from a man between 60 and 75 years old with acute or convalescent COVID-19. The CDR3 is CASSLQGVNYGYTF. The CDR3 DNA is TGTGCCAGCAGCCTACAGGGGGTGAACTATGGCTACACCTTC. Together with reference TRBV7-2 and TRBJ1-2, the CDR3 gives the full variable domain: GAGVSQSPSNKVTEKGKDVELRCDPISGHTALYWYRQSLGQGLEFLIYFQGNSAPDKSGLPSDRFSAERTGGSVSTLTIQRTQQEDSAVYLCASSLQGVNYGYTFGSGTRLTVV.